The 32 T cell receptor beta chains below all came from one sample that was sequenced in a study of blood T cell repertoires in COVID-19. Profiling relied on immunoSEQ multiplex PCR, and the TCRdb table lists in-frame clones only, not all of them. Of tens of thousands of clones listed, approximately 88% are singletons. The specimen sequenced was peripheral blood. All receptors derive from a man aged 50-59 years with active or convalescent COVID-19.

The DNA for the CDR3 is TGTGCCAGCAGTGAAGGGGGCAGGGGGCGCGCAGATACGCAGTATTTT. It yields the protein CASSEGGRGRADTQYF. The genes are TRBV25-1 and TRBJ2-3; 8 bases agree with TRBD1. The ends lost 2 bases at V and 4 bases at J; junction bases unmatched: 8. Germline-derived CDR1 and CDR2 are MGHDK and SYGVNS. The CDR3 sequence is 16 residues long.

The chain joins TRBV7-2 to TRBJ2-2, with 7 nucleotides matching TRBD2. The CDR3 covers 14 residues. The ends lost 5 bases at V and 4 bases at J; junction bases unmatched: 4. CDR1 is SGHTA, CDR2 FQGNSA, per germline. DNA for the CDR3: TGTGCCAGCAGCCCGGGACTAATCACCGGGGAGCTGTTTTTT. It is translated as CASSPGLITGELFF.

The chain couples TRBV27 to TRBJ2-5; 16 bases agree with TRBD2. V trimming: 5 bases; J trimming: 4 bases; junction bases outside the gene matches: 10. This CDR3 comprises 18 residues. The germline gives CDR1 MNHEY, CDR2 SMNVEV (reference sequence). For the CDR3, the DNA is TGTGCCAGCAGTGCCCCGGGACTAGCGGGGGGGCTGGTAGAGACCCAGTACTTC. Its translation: CASSAPGLAGGLVETQYF.

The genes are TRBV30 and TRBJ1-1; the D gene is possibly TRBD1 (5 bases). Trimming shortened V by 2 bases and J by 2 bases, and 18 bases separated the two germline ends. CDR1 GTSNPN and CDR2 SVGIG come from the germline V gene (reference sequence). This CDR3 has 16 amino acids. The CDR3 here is CAWSTAAATANTEAFF. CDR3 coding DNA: TGTGCCTGGAGTACCGCCGCTGCGACAGCCAACACTGAAGCTTTCTTT.

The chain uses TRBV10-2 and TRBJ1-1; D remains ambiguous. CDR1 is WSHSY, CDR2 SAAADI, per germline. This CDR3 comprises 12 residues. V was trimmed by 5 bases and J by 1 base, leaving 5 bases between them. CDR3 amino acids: CASSQKNTEAFF. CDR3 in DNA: TGCGCCAGCAGTCAAAAGAACACTGAAGCTTTCTTT.

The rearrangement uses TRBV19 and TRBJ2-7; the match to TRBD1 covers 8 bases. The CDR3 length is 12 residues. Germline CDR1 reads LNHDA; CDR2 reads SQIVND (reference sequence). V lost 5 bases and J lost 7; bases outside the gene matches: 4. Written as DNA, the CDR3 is TGTGCCAGTAGTTTTGACAGGGGTGAGCAGTACTTC. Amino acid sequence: CASSFDRGEQYF.

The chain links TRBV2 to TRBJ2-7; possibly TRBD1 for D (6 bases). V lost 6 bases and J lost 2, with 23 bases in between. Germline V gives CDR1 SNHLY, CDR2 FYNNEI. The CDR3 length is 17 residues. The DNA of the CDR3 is TGTGCCAGCAGCCAATCCGGGACAACCCTGGGCACCTACGAGCAGTACTTC. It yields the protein CASSQSGTTLGTYEQYF.

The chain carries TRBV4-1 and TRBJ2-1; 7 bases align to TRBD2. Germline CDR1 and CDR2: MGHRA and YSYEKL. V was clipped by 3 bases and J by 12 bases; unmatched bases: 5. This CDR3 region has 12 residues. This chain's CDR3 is CASSQGGEGQFF. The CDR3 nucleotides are TGCGCCAGCAGCCAGGGGGGGGAGGGGCAGTTCTTC.

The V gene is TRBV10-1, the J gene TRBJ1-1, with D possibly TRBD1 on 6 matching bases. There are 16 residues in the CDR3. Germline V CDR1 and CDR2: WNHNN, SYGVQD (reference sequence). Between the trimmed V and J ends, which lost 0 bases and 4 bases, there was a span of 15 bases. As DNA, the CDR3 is TGCGCCAGCAGTGAGTCACGTCCACAGGGTTCCACTGAAGCTTTCTTT. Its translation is CASSESRPQGSTEAFF.

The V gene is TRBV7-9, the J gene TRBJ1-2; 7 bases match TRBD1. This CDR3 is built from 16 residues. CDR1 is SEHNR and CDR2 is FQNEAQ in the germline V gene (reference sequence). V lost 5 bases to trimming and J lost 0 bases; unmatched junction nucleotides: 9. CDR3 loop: CASSPIGTASNYGYTF. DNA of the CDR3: TGTGCCAGCAGCCCGATTGGGACAGCCTCTAACTATGGCTACACCTTC.

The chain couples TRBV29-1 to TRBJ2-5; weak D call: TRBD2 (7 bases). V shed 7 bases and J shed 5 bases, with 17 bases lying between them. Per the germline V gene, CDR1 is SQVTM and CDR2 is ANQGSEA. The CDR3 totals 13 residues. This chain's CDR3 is CSASRGGGETQYF. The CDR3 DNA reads TGCAGCGCCTCCCGGGGAGGGGGGGAGACCCAGTACTTC.

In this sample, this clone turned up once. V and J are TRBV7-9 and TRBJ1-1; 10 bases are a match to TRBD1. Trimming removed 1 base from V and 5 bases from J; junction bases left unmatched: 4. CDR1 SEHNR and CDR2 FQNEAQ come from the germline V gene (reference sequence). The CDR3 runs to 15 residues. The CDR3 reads CASSLGTGGMTEAFF. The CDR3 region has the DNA TGTGCCAGCAGCTTAGGGACAGGGGGTATGACTGAAGCTTTCTTT. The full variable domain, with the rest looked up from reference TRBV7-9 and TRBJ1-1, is DTGVSQNPRHKITKRGQNVTFRCDPISEHNRLYWYRQTLGQGPEFLTYFQNEAQLEKSRLLSDRFSAERPKGSFSTLEIQRTEQGDSAMYLCASSLGTGGMTEAFFGQGTRLTVV.

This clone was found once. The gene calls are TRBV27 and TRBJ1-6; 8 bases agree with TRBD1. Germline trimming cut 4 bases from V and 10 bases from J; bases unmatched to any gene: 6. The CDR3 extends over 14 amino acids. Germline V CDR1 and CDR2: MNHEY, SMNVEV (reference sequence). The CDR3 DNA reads TGTGCCAGCAGTTCGAGACAGGGGACCTCACCCCTCCACTTT. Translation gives CASSSRQGTSPLHF.

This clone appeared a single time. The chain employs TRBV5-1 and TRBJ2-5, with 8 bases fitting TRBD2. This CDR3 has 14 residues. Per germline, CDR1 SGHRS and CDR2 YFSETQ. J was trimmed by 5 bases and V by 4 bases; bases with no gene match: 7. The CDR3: CASSPGGAVETQYF. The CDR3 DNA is TGCGCCAGCAGCCCCGGGGGGGCCGTCGAGACCCAGTACTTC.

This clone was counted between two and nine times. DNA for the CDR3: TGCGCCAGCAGCTTGGGGGACATCCCGAACACTGAAGCTTTCTTT. Protein sequence: CASSLGDIPNTEAFF. The chain employs TRBV5-1 and TRBJ1-1; weak D call: TRBD1 (6 bases). This CDR3 contains 15 residues. The V and J ends lost 0 bases and 1 base respectively, with 10 bases between them. CDR1 SGHRS and CDR2 YFSETQ come from the germline V gene. The full variable domain, in which reference TRBV5-1 and TRBJ1-1 provide the parts outside the CDR3, is KAGVTQTPRYLIKTRGQQVTLSCSPISGHRSVSWYQQTPGQGLQFLFEYFSETQRNKGNFPGRFSGRQFSNSRSEMNVSTLELGDSALYLCASSLGDIPNTEAFFGQGTRLTVV.

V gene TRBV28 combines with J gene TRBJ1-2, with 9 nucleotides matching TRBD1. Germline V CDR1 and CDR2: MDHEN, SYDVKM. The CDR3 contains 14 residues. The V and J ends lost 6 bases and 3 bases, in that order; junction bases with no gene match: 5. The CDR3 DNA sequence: TGTGCCAGCAGAACAGGGGGCGAATACTATGGCTACACCTTC. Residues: CASRTGGEYYGYTF.

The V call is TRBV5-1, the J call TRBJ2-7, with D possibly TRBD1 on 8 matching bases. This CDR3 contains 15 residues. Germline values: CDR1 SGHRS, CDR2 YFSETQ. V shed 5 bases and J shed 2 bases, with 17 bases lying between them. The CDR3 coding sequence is TGCGCCAGCAGAGCGGGACAGGCTGTAACCTACGAGCAGTACTTC. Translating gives CASRAGQAVTYEQYF.

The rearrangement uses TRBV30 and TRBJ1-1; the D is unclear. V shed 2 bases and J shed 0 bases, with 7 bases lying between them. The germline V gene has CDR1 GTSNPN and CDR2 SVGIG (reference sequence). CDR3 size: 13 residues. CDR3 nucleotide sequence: TGTGCCTGGAGTCAGGATCTGAACACTGAAGCTTTCTTT. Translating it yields CAWSQDLNTEAFF. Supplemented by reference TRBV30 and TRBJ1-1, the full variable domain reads SQTIHQWPATLVQPVGSPLSLECTVEGTSNPNLYWYRQAAGRGLQLLFYSVGIGQISSEVPQNLSASRPQDRQFILSSKKLLLSDSGFYLCAWSQDLNTEAFFGQGTRLTVV.

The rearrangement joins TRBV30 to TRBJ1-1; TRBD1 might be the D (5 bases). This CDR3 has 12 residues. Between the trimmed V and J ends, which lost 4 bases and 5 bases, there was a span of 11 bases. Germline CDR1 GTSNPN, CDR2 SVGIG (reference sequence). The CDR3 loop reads CAWTGMVTEAFF. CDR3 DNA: TGTGCCTGGACAGGGATGGTGACTGAAGCTTTCTTT.

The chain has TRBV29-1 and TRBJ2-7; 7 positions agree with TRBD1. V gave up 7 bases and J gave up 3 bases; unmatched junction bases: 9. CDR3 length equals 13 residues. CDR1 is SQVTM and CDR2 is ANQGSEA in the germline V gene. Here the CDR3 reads CSAEGWDSYEQYF. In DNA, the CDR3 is TGCAGCGCAGAGGGTTGGGACAGCTACGAGCAGTACTTC.

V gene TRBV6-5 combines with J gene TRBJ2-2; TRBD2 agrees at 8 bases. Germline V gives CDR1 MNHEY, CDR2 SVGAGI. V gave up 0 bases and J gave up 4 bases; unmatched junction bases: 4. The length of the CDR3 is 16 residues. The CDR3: CASSYSAGGGTGELFF. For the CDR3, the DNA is TGTGCCAGCAGTTACTCGGCGGGGGGTGGCACCGGGGAGCTGTTTTTT.

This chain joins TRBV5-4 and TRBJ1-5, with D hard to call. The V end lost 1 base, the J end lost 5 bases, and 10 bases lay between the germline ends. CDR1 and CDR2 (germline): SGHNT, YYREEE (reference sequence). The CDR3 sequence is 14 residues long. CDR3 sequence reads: CASSLSGGDQPQHF. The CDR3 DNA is TGTGCCAGCAGCTTGTCTGGAGGTGATCAGCCCCAGCATTTT.

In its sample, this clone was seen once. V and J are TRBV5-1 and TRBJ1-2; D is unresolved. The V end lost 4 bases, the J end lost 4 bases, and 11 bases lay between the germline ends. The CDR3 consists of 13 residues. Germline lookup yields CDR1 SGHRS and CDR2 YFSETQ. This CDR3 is CASSEIRAYGYTF. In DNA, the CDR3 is TGCGCCAGCAGCGAAATAAGAGCCTATGGCTACACCTTC.

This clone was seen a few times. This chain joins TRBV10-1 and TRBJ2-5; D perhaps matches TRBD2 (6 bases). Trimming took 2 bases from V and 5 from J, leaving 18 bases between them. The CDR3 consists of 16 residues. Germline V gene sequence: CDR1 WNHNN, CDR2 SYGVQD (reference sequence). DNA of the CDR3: TGCGCCAGCAGTGAGGCCCCTGACCGGGGGTGGGAGACCCAGTACTTC. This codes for CASSEAPDRGWETQYF.

The CDR3 sequence is CACRDRAEQYF. CDR3 bases: TGTGCCTGCAGGGACAGGGCCGAGCAGTACTTC. J is TRBJ2-7 and V is TRBV30; TRBD1 matches at 9 bases. This CDR3 comprises 11 residues. The germline V gene encodes CDR1 GTSNPN and CDR2 SVGIG (reference sequence). V was pared by 6 bases and J by 6 bases, with 3 bases of the junction left unmatched.

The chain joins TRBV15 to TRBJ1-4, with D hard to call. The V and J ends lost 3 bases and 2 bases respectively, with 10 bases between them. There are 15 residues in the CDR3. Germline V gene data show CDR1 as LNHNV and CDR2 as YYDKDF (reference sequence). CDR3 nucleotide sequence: TGTGCCACCAGCAGGTCAAGACTGACTAATGAAAAACTGTTTTTT. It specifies CATSRSRLTNEKLFF.

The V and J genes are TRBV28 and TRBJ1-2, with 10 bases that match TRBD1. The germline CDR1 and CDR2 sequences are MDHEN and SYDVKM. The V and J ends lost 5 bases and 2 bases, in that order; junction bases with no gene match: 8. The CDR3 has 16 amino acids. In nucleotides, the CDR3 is TGTGCCAGCAGTACCTCGACAGGGGGCGCAAACTATGGCTACACCTTC. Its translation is CASSTSTGGANYGYTF.

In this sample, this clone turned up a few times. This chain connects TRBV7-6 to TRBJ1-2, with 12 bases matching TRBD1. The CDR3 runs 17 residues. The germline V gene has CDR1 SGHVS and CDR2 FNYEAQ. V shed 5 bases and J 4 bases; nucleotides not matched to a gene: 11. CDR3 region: CASSPGTGGARAYGYTF. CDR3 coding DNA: TGTGCCAGCAGCCCCGGGACAGGGGGCGCTCGGGCCTATGGCTACACCTTC.

In DNA, the CDR3 is TGTGCCAGCAGGATGGCAGGGGGGAGCACTGAAGCTTTCTTT. It is translated as CASRMAGGSTEAFF. The V gene is TRBV5-6, the J gene TRBJ1-1; 7 bases are a match to TRBD1. Germline CDR1 SGHDT, CDR2 YYEEEE. The CDR3 runs to 14 residues. Trimming removed 5 bases from V and 4 bases from J; junction bases left unmatched: 8.

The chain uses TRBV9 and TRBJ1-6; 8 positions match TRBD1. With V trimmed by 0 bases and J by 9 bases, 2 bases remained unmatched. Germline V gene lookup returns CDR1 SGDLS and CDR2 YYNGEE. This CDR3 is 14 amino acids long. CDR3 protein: CASSVAGQGSPLHF. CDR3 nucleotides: TGTGCCAGCAGCGTAGCTGGACAGGGTTCACCCCTCCACTTT.

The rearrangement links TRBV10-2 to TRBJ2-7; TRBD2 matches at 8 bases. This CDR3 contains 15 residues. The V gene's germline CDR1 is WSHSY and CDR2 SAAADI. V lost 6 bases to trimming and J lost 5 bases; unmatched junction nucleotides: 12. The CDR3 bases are TGCGCCAGCAGACCGCTAGGGACTAGTTCGGACGAGCAGTACTTC. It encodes CASRPLGTSSDEQYF.

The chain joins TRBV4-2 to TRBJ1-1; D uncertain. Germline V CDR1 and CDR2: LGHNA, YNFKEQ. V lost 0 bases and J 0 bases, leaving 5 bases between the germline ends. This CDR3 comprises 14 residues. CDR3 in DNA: TGTGCCAGCAGCCAAGACCTTATGAACACTGAAGCTTTCTTT. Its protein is CASSQDLMNTEAFF.